Given below is one T cell receptor (beta chain) in context. The antigen remains unidentified. A junction boundary mismatches the germline segment, possibly from a read error. This entry belongs to a study of cytomegalovirus exposure and HLA in healthy donors. In the study overall: About 200 million T cells yielded some 100 million unique TCR beta sequences, as an earlier analysis found.

Researchers ran the PCR with 60 Vbeta and 13 Jbeta primers. Clones were sequenced by immunoSEQ multiplex PCR, and TCRdb holds only the in-frame ones, with some missing. The data hold about 150,000 clones, with approximately 75% observed a single time. Study results and limitations: Some V segments (TRBV6-2 and TRBV6-3 among them) were excluded as indistinguishable. From TCR beta sequences, most subjects' HLA-A and HLA-B alleles were reportedly predicted accurately. Later analysis showed most CMV-associated TCR beta chains appearing HLA-restricted.

Germline values: CDR1 ENHRY, CDR2 SYGVKD. CDR3 length: 14 amino acids. Specimen: PBMCs. This TCR derives from a young man in good health and CMV-seronegative. The rearrangement joins TRBV10-3 to TRBJ2-6; D might be TRBD1 (5 bases). The CDR3 loop is CAISDGSGANGLTF. Written as DNA, the CDR3 is TGTGCCATCAGTGACGGGTCTGGGGCCAACGGCCTGACTTTC.